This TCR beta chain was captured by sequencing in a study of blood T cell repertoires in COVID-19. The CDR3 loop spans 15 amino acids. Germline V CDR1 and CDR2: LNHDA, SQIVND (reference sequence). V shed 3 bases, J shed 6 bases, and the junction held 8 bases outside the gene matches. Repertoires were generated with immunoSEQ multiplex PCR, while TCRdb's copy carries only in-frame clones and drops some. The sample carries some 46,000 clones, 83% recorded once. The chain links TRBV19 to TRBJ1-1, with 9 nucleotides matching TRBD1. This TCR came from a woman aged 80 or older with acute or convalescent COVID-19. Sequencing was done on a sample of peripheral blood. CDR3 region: CASSIVGQGWAEAFF. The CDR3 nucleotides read TGTGCCAGTAGTATCGTGGGACAGGGATGGGCTGAAGCTTTCTTT. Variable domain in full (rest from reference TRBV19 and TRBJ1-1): DGGITQSPKYLFRKEGQNVTLSCEQNLNHDAMYWYRQDPGQGLRLIYYSQIVNDFQKGDIAEGYSVSREKKESFPLTVTSAQKNPTAFYLCASSIVGQGWAEAFFGQGTRLTVV.